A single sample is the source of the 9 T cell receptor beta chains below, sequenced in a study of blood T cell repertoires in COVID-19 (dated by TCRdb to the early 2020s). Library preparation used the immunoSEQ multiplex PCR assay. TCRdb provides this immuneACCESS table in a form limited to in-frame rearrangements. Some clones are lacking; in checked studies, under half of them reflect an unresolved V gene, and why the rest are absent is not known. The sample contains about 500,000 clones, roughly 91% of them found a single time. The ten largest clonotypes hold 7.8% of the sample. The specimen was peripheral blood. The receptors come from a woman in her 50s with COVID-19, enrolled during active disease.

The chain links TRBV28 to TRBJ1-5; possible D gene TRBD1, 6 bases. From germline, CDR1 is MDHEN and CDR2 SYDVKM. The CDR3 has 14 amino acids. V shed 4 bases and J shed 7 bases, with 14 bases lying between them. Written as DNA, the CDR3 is TGTGCCAGCAGTTCTTCAGGGGTCGGGCAGCCCCAGCATTTT. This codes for CASSSSGVGQPQHF.

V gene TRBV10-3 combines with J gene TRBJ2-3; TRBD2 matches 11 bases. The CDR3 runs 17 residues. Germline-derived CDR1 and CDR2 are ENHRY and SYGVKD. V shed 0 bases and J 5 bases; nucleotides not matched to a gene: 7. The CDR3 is CAISESFSGGAGDTQYF. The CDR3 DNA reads TGTGCCATCAGTGAGTCTTTTAGCGGGGGGGCAGGAGATACGCAGTATTTT.

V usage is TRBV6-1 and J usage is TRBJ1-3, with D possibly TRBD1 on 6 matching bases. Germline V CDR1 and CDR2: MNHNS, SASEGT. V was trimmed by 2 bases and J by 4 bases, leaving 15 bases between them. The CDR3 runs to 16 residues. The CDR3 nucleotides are TGTGCCAGCAGTGAAACAACAGGGTCGGTCGGAAACACCATATATTTT. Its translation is CASSETTGSVGNTIYF.

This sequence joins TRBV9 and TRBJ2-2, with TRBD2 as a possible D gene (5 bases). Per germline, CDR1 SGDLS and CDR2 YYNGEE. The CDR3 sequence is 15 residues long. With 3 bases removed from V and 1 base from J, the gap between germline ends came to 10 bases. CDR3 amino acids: CASSAGIWNTGELFF. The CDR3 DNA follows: TGTGCCAGCAGCGCCGGGATTTGGAACACCGGGGAGCTGTTTTTT.

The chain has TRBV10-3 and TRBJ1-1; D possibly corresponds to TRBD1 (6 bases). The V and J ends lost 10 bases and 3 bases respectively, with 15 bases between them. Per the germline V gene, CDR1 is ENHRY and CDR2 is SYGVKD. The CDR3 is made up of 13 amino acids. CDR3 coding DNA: TGTGCCACCACAGGGAATGCCGACACTGAAGCTTTCTTT. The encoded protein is CATTGNADTEAFF.

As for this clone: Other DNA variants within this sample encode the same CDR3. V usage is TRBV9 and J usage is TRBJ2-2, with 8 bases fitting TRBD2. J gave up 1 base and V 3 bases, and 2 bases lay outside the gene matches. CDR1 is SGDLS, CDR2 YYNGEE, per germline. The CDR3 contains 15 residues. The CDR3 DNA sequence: TGTGCCAGCAGCGCGAGCGGGGGGAACACCGGGGAGCTGTTTTTT. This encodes CASSASGGNTGELFF. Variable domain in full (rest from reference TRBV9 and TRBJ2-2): DSGVTQTPKHLITATGQRVTLRCSPRSGDLSVYWYQQSLDQGLQFLIQYYNGEERAKGNILERFSAQQFPDLHSELNLSSLELGDSALYFCASSASGGNTGELFFGEGSRLTVL.

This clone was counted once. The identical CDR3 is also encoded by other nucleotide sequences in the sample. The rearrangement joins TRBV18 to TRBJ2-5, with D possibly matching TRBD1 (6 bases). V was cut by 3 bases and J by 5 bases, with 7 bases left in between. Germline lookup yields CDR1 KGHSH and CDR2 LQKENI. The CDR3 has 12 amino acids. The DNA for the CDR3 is TGTGCCAGCTCACCGCAGGGGGAGACCCAGTACTTC. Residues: CASSPQGETQYF.

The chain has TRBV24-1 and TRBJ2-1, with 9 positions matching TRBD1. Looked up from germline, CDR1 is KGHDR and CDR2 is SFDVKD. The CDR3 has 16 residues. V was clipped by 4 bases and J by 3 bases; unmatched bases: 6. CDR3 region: CATSDPTGGFYNEQFF. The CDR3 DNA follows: TGTGCCACCAGTGACCCTACAGGGGGCTTCTACAATGAGCAGTTCTTC.

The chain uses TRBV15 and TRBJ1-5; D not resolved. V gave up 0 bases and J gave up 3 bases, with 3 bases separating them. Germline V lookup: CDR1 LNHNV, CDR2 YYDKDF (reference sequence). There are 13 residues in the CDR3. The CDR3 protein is CATSRDINQPQHF. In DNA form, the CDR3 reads TGTGCCACCAGCAGAGATATCAATCAGCCCCAGCATTTT.